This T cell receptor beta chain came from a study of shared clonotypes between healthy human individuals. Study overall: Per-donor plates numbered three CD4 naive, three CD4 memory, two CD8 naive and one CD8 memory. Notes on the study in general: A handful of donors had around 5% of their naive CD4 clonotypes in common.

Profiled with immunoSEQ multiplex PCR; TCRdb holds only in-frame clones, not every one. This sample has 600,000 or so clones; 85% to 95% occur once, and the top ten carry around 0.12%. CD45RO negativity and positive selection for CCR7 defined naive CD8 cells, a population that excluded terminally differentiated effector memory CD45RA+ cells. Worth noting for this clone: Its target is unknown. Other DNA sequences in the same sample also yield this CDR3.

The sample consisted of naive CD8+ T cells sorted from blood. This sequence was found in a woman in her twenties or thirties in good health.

The CDR3 sequence: CASSLGLAAYNEQFF. The DNA for the CDR3 is TGTGCCAGCAGCTTAGGACTAGCGGCTTACAATGAGCAGTTCTTC. The chain has TRBV13 and TRBJ2-1; 8 bases line up with TRBD2. The V gene end was trimmed by 0 bases and the J gene end by 4 bases; junction bases not matched to a gene: 2. This CDR3 is 15 amino acids long. Germline values: CDR1 PRHDT, CDR2 FYEKMQ (reference sequence).